This T cell receptor beta chain was recovered during a study of cytomegalovirus exposure and HLA in healthy donors. CDR3 size: 15 residues. Trimming took off 4 bases at V and 0 bases at J, with 12 bases between the two ends. CDR1 is MNHEY, CDR2 SMNVEV, per germline (reference sequence). Researchers ran the PCR with 60 Vbeta and 13 Jbeta primers. TCRdb's copy holds only in-frame clones and misses some; the assay was immunoSEQ multiplex PCR. The sample yields some 150,000 clones, 80% seen once. The chain combines TRBV27 with TRBJ1-2, with D tentatively TRBD1 (6 bases). The sequence was obtained from a man in his fifties or sixties in good health and CMV-seronegative. Material for sequencing was PBMCs. This CDR3 is CASSSRQVTNYGYTF. The DNA of the CDR3 is TGTGCCAGCAGTTCCCGACAGGTTACTAACTATGGCTACACCTTC.